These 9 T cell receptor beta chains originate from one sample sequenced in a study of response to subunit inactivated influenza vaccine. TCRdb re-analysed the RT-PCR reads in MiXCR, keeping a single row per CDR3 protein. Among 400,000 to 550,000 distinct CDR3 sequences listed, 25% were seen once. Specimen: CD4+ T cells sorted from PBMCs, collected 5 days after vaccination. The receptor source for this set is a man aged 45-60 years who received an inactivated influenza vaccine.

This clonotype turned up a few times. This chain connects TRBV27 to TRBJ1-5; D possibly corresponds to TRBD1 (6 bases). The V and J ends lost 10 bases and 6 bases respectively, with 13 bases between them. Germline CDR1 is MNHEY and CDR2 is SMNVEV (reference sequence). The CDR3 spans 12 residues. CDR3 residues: CATWTVSQPQHF. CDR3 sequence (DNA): TGTGCCACCTGGACAGTGAGTCAGCCCCAGCATTTT.

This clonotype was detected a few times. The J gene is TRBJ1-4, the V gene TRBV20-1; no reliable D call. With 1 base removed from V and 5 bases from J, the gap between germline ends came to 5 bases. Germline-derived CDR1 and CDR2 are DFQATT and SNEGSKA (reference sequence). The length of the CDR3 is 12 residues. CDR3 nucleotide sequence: TGCAGTGCTAGAGCAGCAAATGAAAAACTGTTTTTT. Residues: CSARAANEKLFF.

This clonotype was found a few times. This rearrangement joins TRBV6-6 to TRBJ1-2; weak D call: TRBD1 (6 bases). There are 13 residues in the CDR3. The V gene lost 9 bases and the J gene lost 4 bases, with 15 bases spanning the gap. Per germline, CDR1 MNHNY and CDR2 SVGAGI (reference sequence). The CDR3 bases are TGTGCCAGTACAGGGAGGGGAACCTATGGCTACACCTTC. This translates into CASTGRGTYGYTF.

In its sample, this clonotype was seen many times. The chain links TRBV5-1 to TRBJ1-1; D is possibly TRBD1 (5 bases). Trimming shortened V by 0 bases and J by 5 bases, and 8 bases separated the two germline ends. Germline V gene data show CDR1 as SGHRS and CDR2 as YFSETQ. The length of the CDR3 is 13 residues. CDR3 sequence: CASSLEWGTEAFF. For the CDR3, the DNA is TGCGCCAGCAGCTTGGAATGGGGGACTGAAGCTTTCTTT.

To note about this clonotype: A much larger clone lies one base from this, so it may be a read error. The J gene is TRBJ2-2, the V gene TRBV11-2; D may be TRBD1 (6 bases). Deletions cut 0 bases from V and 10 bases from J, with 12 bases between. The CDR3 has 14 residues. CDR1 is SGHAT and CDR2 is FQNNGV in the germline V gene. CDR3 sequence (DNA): TGTGCCAGCAGCTTAGATTTGGGGGCCGAGGAGCTGTTTTTT. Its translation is CASSLDLGAEELFF.

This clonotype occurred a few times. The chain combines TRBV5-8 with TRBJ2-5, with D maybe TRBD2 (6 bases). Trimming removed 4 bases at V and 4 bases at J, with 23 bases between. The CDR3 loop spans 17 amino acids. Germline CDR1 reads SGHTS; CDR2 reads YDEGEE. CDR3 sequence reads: CASSKGSSVGVGETQYF. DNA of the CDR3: TGTGCCAGCAGCAAAGGGTCTAGCGTTGGGGTTGGAGAGACCCAGTACTTC.

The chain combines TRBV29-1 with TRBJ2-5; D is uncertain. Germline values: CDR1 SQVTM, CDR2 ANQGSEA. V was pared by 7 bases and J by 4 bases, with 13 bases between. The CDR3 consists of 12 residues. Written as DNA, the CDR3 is TGCAGCGGGAGACTCCTAGGAGAGACCCAGTACTTC. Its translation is CSGRLLGETQYF. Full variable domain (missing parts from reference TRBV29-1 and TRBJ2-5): SAVISQKPSRDICQRGTSLTIQCQVDSQVTMMFWYRQQPGQSLTLIATANQGSEATYESGFVIDKFPISRPNLTFSTLTVSNMSPEDSSIYLCSGRLLGETQYFGPGTRLLVL.

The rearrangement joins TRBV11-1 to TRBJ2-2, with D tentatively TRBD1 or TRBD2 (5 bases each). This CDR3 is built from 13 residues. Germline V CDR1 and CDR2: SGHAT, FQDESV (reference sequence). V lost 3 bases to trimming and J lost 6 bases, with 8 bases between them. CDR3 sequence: CASSFVGAGELFF. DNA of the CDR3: TGTGCCAGCAGCTTCGTGGGGGCCGGGGAGCTGTTTTTT.

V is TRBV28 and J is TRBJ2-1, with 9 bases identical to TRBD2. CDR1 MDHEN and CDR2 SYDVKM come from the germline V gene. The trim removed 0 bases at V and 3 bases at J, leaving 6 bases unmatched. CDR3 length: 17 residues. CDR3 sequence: CASSLWSLAGFYNEQFF. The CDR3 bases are TGTGCCAGCAGTTTATGGTCACTAGCGGGCTTCTACAATGAGCAGTTCTTC.